This TCR beta chain was observed in a study of blood T cell repertoires in COVID-19. Study background: Acute and convalescent COVID-19 specimens originated in the United States, Italy and Spain. From T cells, B-cell-depleted T cells, or PBMCs came the material, which was cDNA or gDNA.

J lost 10 bases, V lost 8 bases, and 16 bases had no gene match. CDR3 length equals 14 residues. The germline V gene has CDR1 LNHDA and CDR2 SQIVND (reference sequence). Cohorts were determined from participant-reported clinical history. All recovered Cohort 3 donors got two negative PCRs, got clearance, or saw symptom resolution. Libraries were prepared by immunoSEQ multiplex PCR; TCRdb keeps only in-frame clonotypes and omits some of them. Of 150,000 to 250,000 clones listed, 82% are singletons. The sequence was collected from a man aged 40-55 years who had recovered from COVID-19. The specimen sequenced was PBMCs or T cells enriched from blood (not recorded which). The rearrangement links TRBV19 to TRBJ1-2; 7 positions agree with TRBD1. This CDR3 reads CASGNEMTGLDYTF. CDR3 DNA sequence: TGTGCCAGTGGGAACGAAATGACAGGGCTGGACTACACCTTC.